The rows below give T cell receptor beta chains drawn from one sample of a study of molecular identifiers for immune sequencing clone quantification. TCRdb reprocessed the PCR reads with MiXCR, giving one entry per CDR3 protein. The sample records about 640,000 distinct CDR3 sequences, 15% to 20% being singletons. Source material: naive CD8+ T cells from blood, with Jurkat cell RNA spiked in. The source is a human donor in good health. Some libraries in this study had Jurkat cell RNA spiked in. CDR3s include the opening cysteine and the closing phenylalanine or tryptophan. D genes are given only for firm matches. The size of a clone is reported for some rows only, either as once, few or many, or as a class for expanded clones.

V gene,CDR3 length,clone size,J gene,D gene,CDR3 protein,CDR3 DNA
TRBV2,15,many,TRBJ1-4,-,CASVNIDNLDEKLFF,TGTGCCAGCGTAAACATAGACAATTTGGATGAAAAACTGTTTTTT
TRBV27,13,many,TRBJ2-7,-,CASAIRDTYEQYF,TGTGCCAGCGCAATCCGGGACACCTACGAGCAGTACTTC
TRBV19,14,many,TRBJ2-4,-,CASSTGLAKNIQYF,TGTGCCAGTAGTACAGGGTTAGCCAAAAACATTCAGTACTTC
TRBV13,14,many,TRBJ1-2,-,CASSPRTEASGYTF,TGTGCCAGCAGCCCCCGGACCGAGGCTAGCGGCTACACCTTC
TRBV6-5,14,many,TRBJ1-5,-,CASSHGTRGQPQHF,TGTGCCAGCAGTCACGGGACCCGGGGTCAGCCCCAGCATTTT
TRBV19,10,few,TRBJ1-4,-,CATLKEKLFF,TGTGCCACCTTAAAGGAAAAACTGTTTTTT
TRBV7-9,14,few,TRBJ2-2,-,CASSLMRVGGELFF,TGTGCCAGCAGCTTAATGCGGGTCGGCGGGGAGCTGTTTTTT
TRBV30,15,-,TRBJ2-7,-,CAWSPPSGGNYEQYF,TGTGCCTGGAGTCCCCCGTCAGGCGGGAACTACGAGCAGTACTTC
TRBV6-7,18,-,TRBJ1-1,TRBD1,CAGSLPRGQRLRGTEAFF,TGTGCCGGCAGTTTACCCCGGGGACAGAGGCTTCGGGGCACTGAAGCTTTCTTT
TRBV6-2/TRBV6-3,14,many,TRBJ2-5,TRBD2,CASRDGRGPETQYF,TGTGCCAGCAGAGATGGGAGGGGACCGGAGACCCAGTACTTC
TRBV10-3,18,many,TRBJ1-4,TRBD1,CAISESPQGFGSNEKLFF,TGTGCCATCAGTGAGTCACCACAGGGGTTCGGCTCAAATGAAAAACTGTTTTTT
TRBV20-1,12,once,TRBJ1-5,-,CSGRHSNRPQHF,TGCAGTGGCCGACATAGCAATCGGCCCCAGCATTTT
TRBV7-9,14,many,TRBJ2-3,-,CASSLSTRADTQYF,TGTGCCAGCAGCTTATCGACTAGAGCAGATACGCAGTATTTT
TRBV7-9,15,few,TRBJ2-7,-,CASSSTTVLTYEQYF,TGTGCCAGCAGCTCCACGACAGTTCTTACCTACGAGCAGTACTTC
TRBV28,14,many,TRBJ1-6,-,CASRKTDYNSPLHF,TGTGCCAGCAGAAAGACAGACTATAATTCACCCCTCCACTTT
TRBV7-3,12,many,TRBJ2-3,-,CASSSPPDTQYF,TGTGCCAGCAGCTCGCCCCCGGATACGCAGTATTTT
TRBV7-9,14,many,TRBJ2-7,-,CASSFEDRNYEQYF,TGTGCCAGCAGCTTTGAGGACCGGAACTACGAGCAGTACTTC
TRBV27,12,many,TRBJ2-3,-,CASSSLVDTQYF,TGTGCCAGCAGTAGTCTAGTAGATACGCAGTATTTT
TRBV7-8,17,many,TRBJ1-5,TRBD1,CASSPNAVTGDNQPQHF,TGTGCCAGCAGCCCGAATGCCGTGACAGGGGACAATCAGCCCCAGCATTTT
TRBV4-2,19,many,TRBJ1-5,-,CASSQGFRGAPDSNQPQHF,TGTGCCAGCAGCCAGGGGTTTAGGGGGGCACCCGATAGCAATCAGCCCCAGCATTTT
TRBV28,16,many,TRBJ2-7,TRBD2,CASSLAGGSPSFEQYF,TGTGCCAGCAGTTTAGCGGGAGGATCCCCCTCCTTCGAGCAGTACTTC
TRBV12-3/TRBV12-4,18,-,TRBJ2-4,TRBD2,CSSSFLAGGDRGKNIQYF,TGTTCCAGCAGTTTTTTAGCGGGGGGGGATCGGGGCAAAAACATTCAGTACTTC
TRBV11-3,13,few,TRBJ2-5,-,CASSVRGQETQYF,TGTGCCAGCAGCGTAAGGGGGCAAGAGACCCAGTACTTC
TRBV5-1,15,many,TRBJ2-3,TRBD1,CASSLRDRFTDTQYF,TGCGCCAGCAGCTTGAGGGACAGATTCACAGATACGCAGTATTTT
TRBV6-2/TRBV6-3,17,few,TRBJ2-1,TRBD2,CASSYSSLAGGLDEQFF,TGTGCCAGCAGTTACTCGTCCCTAGCGGGAGGGTTGGATGAGCAGTTCTTC
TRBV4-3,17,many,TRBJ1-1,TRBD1,CASSQSSGTGIFTEAFF,TGCGCCAGCAGCCAATCCTCCGGGACAGGGATTTTCACTGAAGCTTTCTTT
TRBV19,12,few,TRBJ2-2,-,CASNPDVGELFF,TGTGCCAGTAACCCGGACGTCGGGGAGCTGTTTTTT
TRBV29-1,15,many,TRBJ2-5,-,CSAETGMGLPETQYF,TGCAGCGCAGAAACAGGGATGGGGCTTCCAGAGACCCAGTACTTC
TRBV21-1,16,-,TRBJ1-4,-,CASSKIRDREGEKLFF,TGTGCCAGCAGCAAAATACGGGACAGGGAAGGTGAAAAACTGTTTTTT
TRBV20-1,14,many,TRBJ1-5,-,CSARDGYSNQPQHF,TGCAGTGCTAGGGATGGGTATAGCAATCAGCCCCAGCATTTT
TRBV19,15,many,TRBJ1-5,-,CASSTDAYSNQPQHF,TGTGCCAGTAGTACCGACGCATATAGCAATCAGCCCCAGCATTTT
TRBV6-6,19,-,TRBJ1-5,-,CASSYSPIPGTVTNQPQHF,TGTGCCAGCAGTTACTCGCCTATCCCCGGGACGGTGACCAATCAGCCCCAGCATTTT
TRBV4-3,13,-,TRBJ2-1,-,CASSQTYYNEQFF,TGCGCCAGCAGCCAGACCTACTACAATGAGCAGTTCTTC
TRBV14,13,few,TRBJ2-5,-,CASSQGLGETQYF,TGTGCCAGCAGCCAAGGACTCGGGGAGACCCAGTACTTC
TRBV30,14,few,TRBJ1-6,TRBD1,CAWSGDSSNSPLHF,TGTGCCTGGAGTGGGGACAGCTCTAATTCACCCCTCCACTTT
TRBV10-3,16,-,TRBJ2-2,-,CAISESDTTNTGELFF,TGTGCCATCAGTGAGTCCGACACAACGAACACCGGGGAGCTGTTTTTT
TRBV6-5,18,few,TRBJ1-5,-,CASRYSVVNWGHNQPQHF,TGTGCCAGCAGGTACTCGGTGGTAAATTGGGGTCACAATCAGCCCCAGCATTTT
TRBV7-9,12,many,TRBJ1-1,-,CASSKPNREAFF,TGTGCCAGCAGCAAACCGAACAGGGAAGCTTTCTTT
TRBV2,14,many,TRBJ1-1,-,CALQWAQMNTEAFF,TGTGCCCTCCAATGGGCACAGATGAACACTGAAGCTTTCTTT
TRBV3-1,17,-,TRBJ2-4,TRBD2,CASSQRTTWEGWNIQYF,TGTGCCAGCAGCCAAAGAACGACATGGGAGGGTTGGAACATTCAGTACTTC
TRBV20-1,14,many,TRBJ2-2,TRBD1,CSAVDRENTGELFF,TGCAGTGCTGTTGACAGGGAGAACACCGGGGAGCTGTTTTTT
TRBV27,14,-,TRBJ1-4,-,CASSLAGSNEKLFF,TGTGCCAGCAGTTTAGCAGGGAGTAATGAAAAACTGTTTTTT
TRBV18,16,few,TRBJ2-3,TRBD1,CASSRDSGTSTDTQYF,TGTGCCAGCTCCCGGGACAGCGGTACTAGCACAGATACGCAGTATTTT
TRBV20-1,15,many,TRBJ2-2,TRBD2,CSARYLAGDTGELFF,TGCAGTGCTAGATACCTAGCGGGGGATACCGGGGAGCTGTTTTTT
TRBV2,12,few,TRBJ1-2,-,CASLPFDYGYTF,TGTGCCAGCTTACCCTTTGACTATGGCTACACCTTC
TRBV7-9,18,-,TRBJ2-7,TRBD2,CASSYRLAGGAPSYEQYF,TGTGCCAGCAGCTACAGACTAGCGGGAGGTGCCCCCTCCTACGAGCAGTACTTC
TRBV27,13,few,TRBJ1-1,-,CATGELGGTEAFF,TGTGCCACCGGAGAACTGGGTGGAACTGAAGCTTTCTTT
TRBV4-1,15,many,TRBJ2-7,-,CASSQVAFASYEQYF,TGCGCCAGCAGCCAAGTGGCCTTTGCCTCCTACGAGCAGTACTTC
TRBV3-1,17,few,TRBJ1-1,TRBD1,CASSQDSDREKGTEAFF,TGTGCCAGCAGCCAAGATTCGGACAGGGAAAAGGGAACTGAAGCTTTCTTT
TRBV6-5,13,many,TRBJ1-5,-,CASGVGGRQPQHF,TGTGCCAGCGGGGTTGGGGGCCGTCAGCCCCAGCATTTT
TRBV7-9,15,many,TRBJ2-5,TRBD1,CASSLGQGSSETQYF,TGTGCCAGCAGTCTGGGACAGGGGAGTTCGGAGACCCAGTACTTC
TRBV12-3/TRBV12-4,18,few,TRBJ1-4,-,CASSFAVWGSATNEKLFF,TGTGCCAGCAGTTTTGCGGTTTGGGGTTCTGCAACTAATGAAAAACTGTTTTTT
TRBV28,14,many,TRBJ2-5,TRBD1,CAGSPDREGETQYF,TGTGCCGGGTCCCCGGACAGGGAAGGAGAGACCCAGTACTTC
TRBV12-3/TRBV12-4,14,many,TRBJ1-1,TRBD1,CASSMTGGLTEAFF,TGTGCCAGCAGTATGACAGGGGGCCTTACTGAAGCTTTCTTT
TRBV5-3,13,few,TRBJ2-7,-,CASSLASNYEQYF,TGTGCCAGCAGCTTGGCTTCCAACTACGAGCAGTACTTC
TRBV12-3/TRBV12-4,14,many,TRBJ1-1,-,CASSQGSGFTEAFF,TGTGCCAGCAGCCAGGGGTCGGGTTTTACTGAAGCTTTCTTT
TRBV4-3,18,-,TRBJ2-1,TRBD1,CASSPSYRDRTGYNEQFF,TGCGCCAGCAGCCCGAGCTACCGGGACAGGACAGGGTACAATGAGCAGTTCTTC
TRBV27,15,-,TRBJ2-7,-,CASSATGRGTYEQYF,TGTGCCAGCAGTGCCACAGGGAGAGGTACCTACGAGCAGTACTTC
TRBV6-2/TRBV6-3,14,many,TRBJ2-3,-,CASSYVTSTDTQYF,TGTGCCAGCAGTTACGTGACTAGCACAGATACGCAGTATTTT
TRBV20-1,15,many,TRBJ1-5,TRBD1,CSARDPQGVRQPQHF,TGCAGTGCTAGAGATCCGCAGGGGGTCCGTCAGCCCCAGCATTTT